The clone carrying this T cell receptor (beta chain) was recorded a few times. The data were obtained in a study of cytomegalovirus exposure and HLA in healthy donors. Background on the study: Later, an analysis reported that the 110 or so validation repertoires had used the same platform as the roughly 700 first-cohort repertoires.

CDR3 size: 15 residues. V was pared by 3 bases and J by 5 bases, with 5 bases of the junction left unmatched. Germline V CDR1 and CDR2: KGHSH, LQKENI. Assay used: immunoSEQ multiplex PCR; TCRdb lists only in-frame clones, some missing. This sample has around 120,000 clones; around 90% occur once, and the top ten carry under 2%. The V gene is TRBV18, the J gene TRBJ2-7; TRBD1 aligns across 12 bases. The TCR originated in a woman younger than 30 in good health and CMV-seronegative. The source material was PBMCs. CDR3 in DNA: TGTGCCAGCTCACCGGGCGGGACAGGGGGCAACGAGCAGTACTTC. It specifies CASSPGGTGGNEQYF.